The clone carrying this T cell receptor (beta chain) has more than one count but fewer than ten. These data are taken from a study of T cells and Merkel cell carcinoma outcomes. Profiling relied on immunoSEQ multiplex PCR, and the TCRdb table lists in-frame clones only, not all of them. Of some 14,000 clones detected, around 90% appear once; the ten largest clones hold more than 1.5%. Trimming pared 5 bases from V and 9 bases from J, leaving 11 bases between. CDR3 size: 12 residues. The V gene's germline CDR1 is SGHTA and CDR2 FQGNSA. The source material was tumor tissue from Merkel cell carcinoma. This TCR came from a human donor with Merkel cell carcinoma. The V gene is TRBV7-2, the J gene TRBJ2-1; D is ambiguous. CDR3 residues: CASSLSWGEQFF. CDR3 bases: TGTGCCAGCAGCCTCAGTTGGGGTGAGCAGTTCTTC.